A single sample is the source of the 8 T cell receptor beta chains below, sequenced in a study of cytomegalovirus exposure and HLA in healthy donors. The PCR was carried out with 60 Vbeta primers and 13 Jbeta primers. Sequencing was performed with immunoSEQ multiplex PCR; in TCRdb, only in-frame clones are kept and a portion is missing. The sample lists over 150,000 clones, roughly four fifths occurring once. What was sequenced was PBMCs. The source of these receptors is a man in his forties or fifties in good health and CMV-seronegative.

CDR3 region: CASSHEWTSSYIQYF. CDR3 nucleotides: TGCGCCAGCAGCCACGAATGGACTAGCTCTTACATTCAGTACTTC. The rearrangement uses TRBV4-3 and TRBJ2-4; TRBD2 agrees at 8 bases. The CDR3 consists of 15 residues. CDR1 is LGHNA and CDR2 is YSLEER in the germline V gene. The V segment lost 3 bases and the J segment 8 bases; nucleotides outside the gene matches: 9.

The chain joins TRBV5-1 to TRBJ1-1; the D is unclear. V was shortened by 2 bases and J by 4 bases, with 12 bases between the two germline ends. The CDR3 covers 14 residues. Germline V gene lookup returns CDR1 SGHRS and CDR2 YFSETQ. The CDR3 bases are TGCGCCAGCAGCTTATCACCCCGGAGCACTGAAGCTTTCTTT. Translated, it gives CASSLSPRSTEAFF.

The chain uses TRBV18 and TRBJ2-7; 8 bases fit TRBD1. This CDR3 has 15 amino acids. Germline V gives CDR1 KGHSH, CDR2 LQKENI. The J segment lost 4 bases and the V segment lost 5 bases, leaving 10 bases of the junction unmatched. In nucleotides, the CDR3 is TGTGCCAGCTCATCTCCCGGGACAGGAGAGTACGAGCAGTACTTC. It encodes CASSSPGTGEYEQYF.

The chain links TRBV30 to TRBJ1-2; the D is unclear. The CDR3 has 11 residues. V was clipped by 5 bases and J by 3 bases, with 7 bases between them. The V gene's germline CDR1 is GTSNPN and CDR2 SVGIG (reference sequence). CDR3 sequence: CAWGRDYGYTF. CDR3 sequence (DNA): TGTGCCTGGGGGCGCGACTATGGCTACACCTTC.

This chain links TRBV7-9 with TRBJ2-5; 10 bases match TRBD2. Matching the DNA end better, TRBJ2-7 makes the J call doubtful. Looked up from germline, CDR1 is SEHNR and CDR2 is FQNEAQ (reference sequence). This CDR3 comprises 16 residues. The CDR3, as DNA: TGTGCCAGCAGCTTAGATCCGGGACTAGCGAACTACGAGCAGTACTTC. As protein: CASSLDPGLANYEQYF.

CDR3 in DNA: TGTGCCAGCAGCTTGGCGACCCGGGGAGATACGCAGTATTTT. Residues: CASSLATRGDTQYF. V usage is TRBV7-3 and J usage is TRBJ2-3; perhaps TRBD2 as D (5 bases). V dropped 3 bases and J dropped 5 bases, with 12 bases sitting between them. CDR1 is SGHTA and CDR2 is FQGTGA in the germline V gene. The CDR3 runs to 14 residues.

CDR3 residues: CASSLDQVREEQFF. The CDR3, as DNA: TGTGCCAGCAGCTTAGATCAGGTGCGGGAGGAGCAGTTCTTC. V gene TRBV11-3 combines with J gene TRBJ2-1; TRBD2 matches at 7 bases. Germline CDR1 is SGHNT and CDR2 is YENEEA. CDR3 length: 14 residues. The V segment lost 0 bases and the J segment 10 bases; nucleotides outside the gene matches: 6.

The chain links TRBV5-5 to TRBJ2-1, with D maybe TRBD1 (6 bases). Deletions cut 2 bases from V and 4 bases from J, with 13 bases between. The germline CDR1 and CDR2 sequences are SGHKS and YYEKEE (reference sequence). This CDR3 comprises 15 residues. CDR3: CASSFGQTQYNEQFF. Here the CDR3 DNA reads TGTGCCAGCAGCTTCGGACAGACCCAATACAATGAGCAGTTCTTC.